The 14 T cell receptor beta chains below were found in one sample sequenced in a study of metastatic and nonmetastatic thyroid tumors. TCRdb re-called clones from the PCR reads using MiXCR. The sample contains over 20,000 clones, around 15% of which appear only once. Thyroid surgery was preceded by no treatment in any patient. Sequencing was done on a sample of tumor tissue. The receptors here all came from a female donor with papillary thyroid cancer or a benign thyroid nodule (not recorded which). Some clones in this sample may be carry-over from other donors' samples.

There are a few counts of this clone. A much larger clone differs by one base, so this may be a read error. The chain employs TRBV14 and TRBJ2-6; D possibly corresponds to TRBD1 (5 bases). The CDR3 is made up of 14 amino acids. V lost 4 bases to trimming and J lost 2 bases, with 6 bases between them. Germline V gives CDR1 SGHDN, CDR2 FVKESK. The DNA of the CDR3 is TGTGCCAGCAGCCTAGGGGCTGGGGCCAACGTCCTGACTTTC. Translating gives CASSLGAGANVLTF.

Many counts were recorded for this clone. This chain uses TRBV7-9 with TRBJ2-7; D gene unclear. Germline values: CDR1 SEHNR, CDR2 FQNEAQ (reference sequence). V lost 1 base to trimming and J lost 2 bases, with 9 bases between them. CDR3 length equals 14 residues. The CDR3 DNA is TGTGCCAGCAGCTTAGAAGGCAGTACCTACGAGCAGTACTTC. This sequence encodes CASSLEGSTYEQYF.

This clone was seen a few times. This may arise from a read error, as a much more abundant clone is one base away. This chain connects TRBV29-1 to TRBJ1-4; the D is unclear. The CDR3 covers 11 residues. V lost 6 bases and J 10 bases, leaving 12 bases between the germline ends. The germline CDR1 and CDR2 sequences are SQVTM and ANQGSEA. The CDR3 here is CSVRDLVKLFF. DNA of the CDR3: TGCAGCGTGCGTGACCTCGTAAAACTGTTTTTT.

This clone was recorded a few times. Here the CDR3 reads CASSGTVTSQPQHF. CDR3 nucleotide sequence: TGTGCCAGCAGCGGGACAGTGACAAGTCAGCCCCAGCATTTT. The V call is TRBV9, the J call TRBJ1-5; D is possibly TRBD1 (6 bases). The V and J ends lost 3 bases and 6 bases respectively, with 13 bases between them. This CDR3 is built from 14 residues. Germline values: CDR1 SGDLS, CDR2 YYNGEE.

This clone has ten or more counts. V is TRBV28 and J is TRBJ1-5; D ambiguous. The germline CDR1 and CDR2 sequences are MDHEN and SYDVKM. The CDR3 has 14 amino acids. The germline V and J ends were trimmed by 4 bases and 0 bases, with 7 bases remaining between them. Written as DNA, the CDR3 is TGTGCCAGCAGTTCCGGAGATAGCAATCAGCCCCAGCATTTT. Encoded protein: CASSSGDSNQPQHF.

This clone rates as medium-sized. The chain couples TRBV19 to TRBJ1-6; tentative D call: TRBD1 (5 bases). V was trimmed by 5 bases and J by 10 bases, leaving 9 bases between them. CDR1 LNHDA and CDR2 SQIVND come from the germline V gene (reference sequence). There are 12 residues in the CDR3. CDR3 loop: CASSDRGSPLHF. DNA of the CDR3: TGTGCCAGTAGTGACCGGGGGTCACCCCTCCACTTT.

CDR3 amino acids: CASSPSLRATDEQYF. Written as DNA, the CDR3 is TGTGCCAGCAGCCCTAGTTTACGGGCCACGGACGAGCAGTACTTC. The chain recombines TRBV7-6 with TRBJ2-7; no definite D call. V was trimmed by 5 bases and J by 5 bases, leaving 19 bases between them. The CDR3 extends over 15 amino acids. The germline V gene has CDR1 SGHVS and CDR2 FNYEAQ.

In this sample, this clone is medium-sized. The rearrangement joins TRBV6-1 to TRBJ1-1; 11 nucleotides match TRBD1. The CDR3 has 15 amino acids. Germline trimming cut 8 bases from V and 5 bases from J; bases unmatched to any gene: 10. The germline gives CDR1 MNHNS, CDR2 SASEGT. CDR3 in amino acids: CASSQARDRGTEAFF. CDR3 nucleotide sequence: TGTGCCAGCTCGCAAGCGAGGGACAGGGGGACTGAAGCTTTCTTT.

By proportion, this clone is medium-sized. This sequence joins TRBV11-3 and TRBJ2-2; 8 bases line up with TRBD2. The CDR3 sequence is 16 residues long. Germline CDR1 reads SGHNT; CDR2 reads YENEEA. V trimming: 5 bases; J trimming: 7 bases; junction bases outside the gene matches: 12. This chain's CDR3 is CASSHPASGSDGELFF. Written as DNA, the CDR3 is TGTGCCAGCAGCCACCCGGCGAGCGGGAGTGACGGGGAGCTGTTTTTT.

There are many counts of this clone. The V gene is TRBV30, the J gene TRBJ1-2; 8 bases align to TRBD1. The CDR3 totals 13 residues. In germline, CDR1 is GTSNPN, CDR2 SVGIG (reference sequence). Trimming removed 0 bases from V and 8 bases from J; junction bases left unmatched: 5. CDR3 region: CAWSVNRGDGYTF. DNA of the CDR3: TGTGCCTGGAGTGTAAACAGGGGGGACGGCTACACCTTC.

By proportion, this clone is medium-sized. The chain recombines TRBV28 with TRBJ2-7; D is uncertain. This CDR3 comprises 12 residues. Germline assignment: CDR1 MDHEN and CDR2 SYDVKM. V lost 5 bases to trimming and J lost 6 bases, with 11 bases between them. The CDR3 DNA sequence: TGTGCCAGCAGTCCGTCTACCCGCGAGCAGTACTTC. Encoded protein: CASSPSTREQYF. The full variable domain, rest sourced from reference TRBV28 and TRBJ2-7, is DVKVTQSSRYLVKRTGEKVFLECVQDMDHENMFWYRQDPGLGLRLIYFSYDVKMKEKGDIPEGYSVSREKKERFSLILESASTNQTSMYLCASSPSTREQYFGPGTRLTVT.

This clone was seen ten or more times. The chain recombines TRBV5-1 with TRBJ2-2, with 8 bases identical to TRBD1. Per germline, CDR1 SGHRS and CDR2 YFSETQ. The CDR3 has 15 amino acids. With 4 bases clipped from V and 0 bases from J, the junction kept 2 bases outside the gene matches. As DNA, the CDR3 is TGCGCCAGCAGCAAGGACAGGGCGAACACCGGGGAGCTGTTTTTT. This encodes CASSKDRANTGELFF.

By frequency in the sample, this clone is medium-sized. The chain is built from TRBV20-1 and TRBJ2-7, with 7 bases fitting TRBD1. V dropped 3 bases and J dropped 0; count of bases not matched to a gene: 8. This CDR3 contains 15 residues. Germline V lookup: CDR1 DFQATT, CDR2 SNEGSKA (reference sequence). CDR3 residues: CSAREDRTNSYEQYF. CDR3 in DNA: TGCAGTGCTAGGGAGGACAGGACCAACTCCTACGAGCAGTACTTC.

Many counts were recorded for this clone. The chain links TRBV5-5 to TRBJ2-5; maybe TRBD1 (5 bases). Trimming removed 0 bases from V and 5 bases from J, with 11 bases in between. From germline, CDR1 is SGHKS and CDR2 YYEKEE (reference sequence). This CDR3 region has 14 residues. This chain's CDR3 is CASSLGQGIETQYF. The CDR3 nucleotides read TGTGCCAGCAGCTTGGGGCAGGGAATTGAGACCCAGTACTTC. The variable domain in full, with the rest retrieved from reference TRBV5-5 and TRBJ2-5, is DAGVTQSPTHLIKTRGQQVTLRCSPISGHKSVSWYQQVLGQGPQFIFQYYEKEERGRGNFPDRFSARQFPNYSSELNVNALLLGDSALYLCASSLGQGIETQYFGPGTRLLVL.